Each of the 8 T cell receptor beta chains below was sequenced from the same sample in a study of shared clonotypes between healthy human individuals. The naive CD8 subset, CD45RO-negative cells positively selected for CCR7, excluded terminally differentiated effector memory CD45RA+ cells. The table came from immunoSEQ multiplex PCR; TCRdb's copy has only in-frame clones and leaves some out. The sample has hundreds of thousands of clones, 92% seen once; the top ten hold approximately 24%. Sequencing was performed on naive CD8+ T cells sorted from blood. These receptors originate from a man aged 25 to 45 in good health.

A few counts support this clone. Other nucleotide sequences from this sample produce the same CDR3. The gene calls are TRBV11-2 and TRBJ2-7; 7 bases are a match to TRBD1. V was clipped by 5 bases and J by 3 bases; unmatched bases: 4. CDR3 length: 13 amino acids. Germline V gene data show CDR1 as SGHAT and CDR2 as FQNNGV. For the CDR3, the DNA is TGTGCCAGCAGCCTGGGACAGATCTACGAGCAGTACTTC. The encoded protein is CASSLGQIYEQYF. The full variable domain, rest sourced from reference TRBV11-2 and TRBJ2-7, is EAGVAQSPRYKIIEKRQSVAFWCNPISGHATLYWYQQILGQGPKLLIQFQNNGVVDDSQLPKDRFSAERLKGVDSTLKIQPAKLEDSAVYLCASSLGQIYEQYFGPGTRLTVT.

As for this clone: The identical CDR3 is also encoded by other nucleotide sequences in the sample. This chain links TRBV10-3 with TRBJ2-1; D is tentatively TRBD1 or TRBD2 (5 bases each). The germline gives CDR1 ENHRY, CDR2 SYGVKD. The CDR3 is 15 amino acids. V dropped 0 bases and J dropped 3 bases, with 9 bases sitting between them. The CDR3 nucleotides are TGTGCCATCAGTGAGTCCGGGGACGGCTACAATGAGCAGTTCTTC. Translated: CAISESGDGYNEQFF.

The chain uses TRBV30 and TRBJ2-2; weak D call: TRBD2 (6 bases). This CDR3 spans 18 amino acids. Trimming cost V 1 base and J 6 bases, with 24 bases left between them. From germline, CDR1 is GTSNPN and CDR2 SVGIG (reference sequence). The CDR3, as DNA: TGTGCCTGGAGTGACCCAATTAGGCGGGGAGCTGTTTCCGGGGAGCTGTTTTTT. It translates to CAWSDPIRRGAVSGELFF.

This clone appeared once. This chain connects TRBV11-2 to TRBJ1-1; TRBD1 aligns across 8 bases. From germline, CDR1 is SGHAT and CDR2 FQNNGV. The CDR3 spans 16 residues. J gave up 0 bases and V 5 bases, and 8 bases lay outside the gene matches. CDR3 in DNA: TGTGCCAGCAGCGACATTACGGGACAGGTGAACACTGAAGCTTTCTTT. It specifies CASSDITGQVNTEAFF.

This chain joins TRBV13 and TRBJ2-1, with D possibly TRBD2 on 5 matching bases. Germline V gives CDR1 PRHDT, CDR2 FYEKMQ (reference sequence). The ends were cut back, 5 bases at V and 8 bases at J, with 10 bases in the middle. The CDR3 has 12 residues. The chain's CDR3 is CASSPQRDEQFF. The CDR3 nucleotides read TGTGCCAGCAGCCCTCAGAGGGATGAGCAGTTCTTC.

The chain carries TRBV7-9 and TRBJ2-1; D unclear. The CDR3 loop spans 15 amino acids. Germline CDR1 reads SEHNR; CDR2 reads FQNEAQ (reference sequence). Trimming left V 5 bases short and J 1 base short, with 12 bases between. CDR3 protein: CASSPPDSSYNEQFF. In DNA, the CDR3 is TGTGCCAGCAGCCCCCCTGACTCGTCCTACAATGAGCAGTTCTTC.

The genes are TRBV10-1 and TRBJ2-7; 9 bases agree with TRBD2. The germline V gene encodes CDR1 WNHNN and CDR2 SYGVQD (reference sequence). After removal of 6 bases from V and 0 bases from J, the junction contained 3 bases not matched to a gene. This CDR3 is built from 14 residues. The CDR3 loop reads CASRTSGSSYEQYF. In DNA, the CDR3 is TGCGCCAGCAGGACTAGCGGAAGCTCCTACGAGCAGTACTTC.

CDR3: CASSWTSGSPYEQYF. The CDR3 DNA follows: TGTGCCAGCAGCTGGACTAGCGGGAGCCCCTACGAGCAGTACTTC. The chain has TRBV27 and TRBJ2-7, with 13 bases matching TRBD2. This CDR3 is built from 15 residues. V shed 6 bases, J shed 2 bases, and the junction held 4 bases outside the gene matches. The germline V gene has CDR1 MNHEY and CDR2 SMNVEV (reference sequence).